This TCR beta chain comes out of a study of CD8 T cells in ankylosing spondylitis. Broader study findings: Reactive arthritis synovial fluid and blood were previously reported to contain some motif variants.

TCRdb re-derived calls from the 5' RACE reads in MiXCR, one entry per CDR3 protein. The table has 180,000 or so distinct CDR3 sequences, under 14% seen once. This clonotype was detected ten times or more. Its specificity is not known. Sequenced sample: blood, either unsorted or a sorted T cell fraction (not recorded which). The receptor was derived from a male donor with ankylosing spondylitis or in good health (not recorded which).

CDR3 sequence reads: CASSLRQGPYQETQYF. CDR3 bases: TGTGCCAGCAGCTTGCGGCAGGGACCTTACCAAGAGACCCAGTACTTC. The chain employs TRBV5-5 and TRBJ2-5, with D perhaps assigned TRBD1 or TRBD2 (5 bases each). Trimming pared 1 base from V and 0 bases from J, leaving 13 bases between. This CDR3 is 16 amino acids long. Germline V gene lookup returns CDR1 SGHKS and CDR2 YYEKEE (reference sequence). The entire variable domain, with the rest obtained from reference TRBV5-5 and TRBJ2-5, is as follows: DAGVTQSPTHLIKTRGQQVTLRCSPISGHKSVSWYQQVLGQGPQFIFQYYEKEERGRGNFPDRFSARQFPNYSSELNVNALLLGDSALYLCASSLRQGPYQETQYFGPGTRLLVL.